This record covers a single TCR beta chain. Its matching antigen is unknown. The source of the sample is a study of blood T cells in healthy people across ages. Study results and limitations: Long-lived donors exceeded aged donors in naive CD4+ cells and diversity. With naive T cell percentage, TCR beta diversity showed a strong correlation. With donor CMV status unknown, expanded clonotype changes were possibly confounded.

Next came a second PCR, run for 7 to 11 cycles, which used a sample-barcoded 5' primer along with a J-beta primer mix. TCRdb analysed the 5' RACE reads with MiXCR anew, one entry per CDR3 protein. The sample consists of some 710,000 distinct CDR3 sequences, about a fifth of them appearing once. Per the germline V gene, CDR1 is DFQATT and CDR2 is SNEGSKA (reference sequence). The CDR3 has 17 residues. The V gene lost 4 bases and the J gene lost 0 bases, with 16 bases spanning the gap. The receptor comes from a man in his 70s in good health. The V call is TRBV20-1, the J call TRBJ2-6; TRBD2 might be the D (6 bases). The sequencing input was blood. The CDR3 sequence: CSAKFPGVASGANVLTF. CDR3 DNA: TGCAGTGCTAAATTCCCGGGAGTGGCCTCTGGGGCCAACGTCCTGACTTTC.